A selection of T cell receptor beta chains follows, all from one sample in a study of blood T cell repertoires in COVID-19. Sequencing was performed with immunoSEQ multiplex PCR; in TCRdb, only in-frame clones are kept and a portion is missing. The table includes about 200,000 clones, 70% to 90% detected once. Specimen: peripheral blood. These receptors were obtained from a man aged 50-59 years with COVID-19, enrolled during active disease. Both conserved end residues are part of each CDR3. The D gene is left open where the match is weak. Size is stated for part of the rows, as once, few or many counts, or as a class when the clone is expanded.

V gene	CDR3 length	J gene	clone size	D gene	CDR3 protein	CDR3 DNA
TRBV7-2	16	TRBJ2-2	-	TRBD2	CASSLGLAGVNGELFF	TGTGCCAGCAGCTTAGGGCTAGCGGGGGTTAACGGGGAGCTGTTTTTT
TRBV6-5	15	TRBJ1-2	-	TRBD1	CASSPRPGTGGGYTF	TGTGCCAGCAGTCCACGTCCCGGGACAGGGGGGGGCTACACCTTC
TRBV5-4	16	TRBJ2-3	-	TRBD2	CASSLSGRAGTDTQYF	TGTGCCAGCAGCCTTAGCGGGAGGGCCGGGACAGATACGCAGTATTTT
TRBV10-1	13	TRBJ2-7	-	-	CASGYSNSYEQYF	TGCGCCAGCGGGTACAGCAACTCCTACGAGCAGTACTTC
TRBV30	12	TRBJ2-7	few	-	CAWRRVAYEQYF	TGTGCCTGGCGCAGGGTTGCCTACGAGCAGTACTTC
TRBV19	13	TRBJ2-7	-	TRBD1	CASTSGQYYEQYF	TGTGCCAGTACCTCGGGACAGTACTACGAGCAGTACTTC
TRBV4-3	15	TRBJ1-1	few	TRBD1	CASSQGQGSGTEAFF	TGCGCCAGCAGCCAGGGACAGGGATCTGGGACTGAAGCTTTCTTT
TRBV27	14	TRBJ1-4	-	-	CASSSGGLGEKLFF	TGTGCCAGCAGTTCGGGGGGGTTGGGTGAAAAACTGTTTTTT
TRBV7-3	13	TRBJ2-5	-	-	CASSFAHGETQYF	TGTGCCAGCAGCTTCGCCCACGGGGAGACCCAGTACTTC
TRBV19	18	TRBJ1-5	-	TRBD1	CASSMRTGDTYSNQPQHF	TGTGCCAGTAGTATGAGGACAGGGGACACTTATAGCAATCAGCCCCAGCATTTT
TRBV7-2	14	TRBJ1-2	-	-	CASSSTPRAGGYTF	TGTGCCAGCAGCTCCACCCCGAGGGCTGGTGGCTACACCTTC
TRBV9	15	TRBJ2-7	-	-	CASSVGGDAPYEQYF	TGTGCCAGCAGCGTAGGGGGGGACGCCCCCTACGAGCAGTACTTC
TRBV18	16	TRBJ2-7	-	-	CASSPDGLALSYEQYF	TGTGCCAGCTCACCGGACGGGCTAGCCCTCTCCTACGAGCAGTACTTC
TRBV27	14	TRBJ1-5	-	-	CASRPRTGNQPQHF	TGTGCCAGCAGACCCCGGACAGGCAATCAGCCCCAGCATTTT
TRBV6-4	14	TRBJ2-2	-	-	CASRGEGSTGELFF	TGTGCCAGCAGGGGTGAGGGAAGCACCGGGGAGCTGTTTTTT
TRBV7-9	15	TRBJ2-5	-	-	CASSPLGARQETQYF	TGTGCCAGCAGCCCCCTAGGGGCGCGTCAAGAGACCCAGTACTTC
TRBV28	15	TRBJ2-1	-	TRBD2	CASSSGGLSYNEQFF	TGTGCCAGCAGTAGCGGGGGGCTCTCCTACAATGAGCAGTTCTTC
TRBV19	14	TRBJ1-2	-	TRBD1	CASSMQTGGIGYTF	TGTGCCAGTAGTATGCAGACAGGGGGCATTGGCTACACCTTC
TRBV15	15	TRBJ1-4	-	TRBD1	CATSRDPGGREKLFF	TGTGCCACCAGCAGAGATCCAGGGGGACGTGAAAAACTGTTTTTT
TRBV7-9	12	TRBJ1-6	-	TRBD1	CASNRGNSPLHF	TGTGCCAGCAACAGGGGTAATTCACCCCTCCACTTT
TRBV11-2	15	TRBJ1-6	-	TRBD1	CASGDGTAFNSPLHF	TGTGCCAGCGGCGACGGGACAGCCTTTAATTCACCCCTCCACTTT
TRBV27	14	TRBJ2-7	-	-	CASRRTGYSYEQYF	TGTGCCAGCAGGCGTACAGGGTACTCCTACGAGCAGTACTTC
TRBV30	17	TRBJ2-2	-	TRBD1	CAWSPTRDRAVTGELFF	TGTGCCTGGAGCCCAACCCGGGACAGGGCGGTCACCGGGGAGCTGTTTTTT
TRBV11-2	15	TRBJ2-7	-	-	CASSWTTDRSYEQYF	TGTGCCAGCAGCTGGACGACAGACAGATCCTACGAGCAGTACTTC
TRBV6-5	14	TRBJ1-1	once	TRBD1	CASSTDRMNTEAFF	TGTGCCAGCAGTACGGACAGGATGAACACTGAAGCTTTCTTT
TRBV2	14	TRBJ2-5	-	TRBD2	CARGLAGGGETQYF	TGTGCCAGGGGACTAGCGGGAGGCGGTGAGACCCAGTACTTC
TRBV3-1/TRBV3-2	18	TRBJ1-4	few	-	CASSPRLTQIATNEKLFF	TGTGCCAGCAGCCCTCGGCTGACACAAATTGCAACTAATGAAAAACTGTTTTTT
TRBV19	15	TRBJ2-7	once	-	CASSPLGANAYEQYF	TGTGCCAGTAGTCCTCTTGGGGCCAACGCCTACGAGCAGTACTTC
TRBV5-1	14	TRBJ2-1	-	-	CASSFGKISNEQFF	TGCGCCAGCAGCTTCGGTAAGATCTCGAATGAGCAGTTCTTC
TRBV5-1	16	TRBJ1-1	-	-	CASSLVGTYSNTEAFF	TGCGCCAGCAGCTTGGTTGGGACTTACTCGAACACTGAAGCTTTCTTT